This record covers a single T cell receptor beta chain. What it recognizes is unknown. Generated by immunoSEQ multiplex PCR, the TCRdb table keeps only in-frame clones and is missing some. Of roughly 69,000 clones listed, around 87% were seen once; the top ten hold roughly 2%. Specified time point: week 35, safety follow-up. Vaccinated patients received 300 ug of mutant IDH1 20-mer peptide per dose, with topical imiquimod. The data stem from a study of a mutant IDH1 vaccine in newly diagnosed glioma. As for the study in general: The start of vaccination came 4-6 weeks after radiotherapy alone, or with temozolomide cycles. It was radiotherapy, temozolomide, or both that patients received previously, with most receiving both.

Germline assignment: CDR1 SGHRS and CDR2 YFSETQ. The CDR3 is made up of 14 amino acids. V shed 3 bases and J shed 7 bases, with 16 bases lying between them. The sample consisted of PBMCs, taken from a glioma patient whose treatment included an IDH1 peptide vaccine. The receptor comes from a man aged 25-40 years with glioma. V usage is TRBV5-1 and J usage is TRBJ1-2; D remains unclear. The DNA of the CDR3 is TGCGCCAGCAGCTCCGGAGGGTCTGGGGTTGGCTACACCTTC. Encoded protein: CASSSGGSGVGYTF.